This T cell receptor (beta chain) was sequenced in a study of cytomegalovirus exposure and HLA in healthy donors. The PCR used 60 Vbeta and 13 Jbeta primers. Sequencing was performed with immunoSEQ multiplex PCR; in TCRdb, only in-frame clones are kept and a portion is missing. The sample has 100,000 to 150,000 clones, roughly 18% seen once. From germline, CDR1 is MDHEN and CDR2 SYDVKM. The V end was cut by 4 bases, the J end by 3 bases, with 15 bases between. The CDR3 has 15 residues. The sequenced sample was PBMCs. The chain couples TRBV28 to TRBJ1-1; D might be TRBD1 (5 bases). The TCR was taken from a female donor in good health and CMV-seropositive. The CDR3 reads CASSSGGISDTEAFF. The CDR3 nucleotides are TGTGCCAGCAGTTCGGGGGGGATTTCGGACACTGAAGCTTTCTTT.